This T cell receptor (beta chain) is from a study of spatial heterogeneity in lung cancer. At the level of the study: Fewer alpha-chain than beta-chain sequences were consistently detected. There were, on average, more than eight raw-read appearances for each unique TCR and UMI combination.

With respect to this clonotype: A read error is possible here, since a much larger clone lies one base away.

TCRdb processed the 5' RACE reads anew with MiXCR; each CDR3 protein has one entry. The sample holds some 22,000 distinct CDR3 sequences; around 5.3% are singletons and the top ten take about a third. Germline V gives CDR1 LGHDT, CDR2 YNNKEL (reference sequence). The CDR3 covers 12 residues. The sample's time point: sample taken at primary tumor resection. This sequence joins TRBV3-1 and TRBJ2-2; D remains unclear. This receptor was obtained from a male donor with early-stage non-small cell lung cancer. The source was PBMCs, collected at surgery. CDR3 sequence (DNA): TGTGCCGGCAGCCAAGAAACCGGGGAGCTGTTTTTT. It is translated as CAGSQETGELFF.